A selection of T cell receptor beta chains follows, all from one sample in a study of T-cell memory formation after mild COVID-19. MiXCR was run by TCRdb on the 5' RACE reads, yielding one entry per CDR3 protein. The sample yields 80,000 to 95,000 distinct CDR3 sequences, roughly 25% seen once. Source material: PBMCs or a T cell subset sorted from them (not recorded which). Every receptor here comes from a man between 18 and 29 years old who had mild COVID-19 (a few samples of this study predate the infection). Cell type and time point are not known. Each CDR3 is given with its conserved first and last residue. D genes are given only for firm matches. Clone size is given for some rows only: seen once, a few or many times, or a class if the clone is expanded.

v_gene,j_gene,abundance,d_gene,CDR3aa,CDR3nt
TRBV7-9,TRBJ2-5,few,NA,CASSGRGQQETQYF,TGTGCCAGCAGCGGGAGGGGACAGCAAGAGACCCAGTACTTC
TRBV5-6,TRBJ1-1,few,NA,CASSYGQLEAFF,TGTGCCAGCAGCTACGGACAGTTAGAAGCTTTCTTT
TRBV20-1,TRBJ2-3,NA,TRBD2,CSAAPSGAGTDTQYF,TGCAGTGCTGCCCCATCAGGAGCGGGGACAGATACGCAGTATTTT
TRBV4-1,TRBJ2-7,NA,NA,CASTSGKGYSYEQYF,TGCGCCAGCACCTCCGGGAAGGGGTACTCCTACGAGCAGTACTTC
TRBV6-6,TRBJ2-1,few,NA,CASSYGLREQFF,TGTGCCAGCAGTTACGGCCTCCGTGAGCAGTTCTTC
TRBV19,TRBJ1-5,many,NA,CASSQRGGQINQPQHF,TGTGCCAGTAGTCAAAGGGGTGGACAGATCAATCAGCCCCAGCATTTT
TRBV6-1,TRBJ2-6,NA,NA,CASSEWGSGANVLTF,TGTGCCAGCAGTGAATGGGGTTCTGGGGCCAACGTCCTGACTTTC
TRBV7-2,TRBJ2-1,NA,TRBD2,CASSIILAADEQFF,TGTGCCAGCAGCATTATCCTAGCGGCGGATGAGCAGTTCTTC
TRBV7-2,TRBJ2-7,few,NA,CASGLDRYYEQYF,TGTGCCAGCGGGCTGGACAGATACTACGAGCAGTACTTC
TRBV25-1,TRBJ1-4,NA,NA,CASSEGWGADEKLFF,TGTGCCAGCAGTGAAGGGTGGGGGGCCGATGAAAAACTGTTTTTT
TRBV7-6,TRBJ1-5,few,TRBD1,CASSIQIGTGGNQPQHF,TGTGCCAGCAGCATCCAGATCGGGACAGGGGGAAATCAGCCCCAGCATTTT
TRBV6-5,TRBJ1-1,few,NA,CASSYSEGGVTEAFF,TGTGCCAGCAGTTACTCTGAGGGGGGGGTCACTGAAGCTTTCTTT
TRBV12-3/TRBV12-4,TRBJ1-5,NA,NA,CASREGGGNQPQHF,TGTGCCAGCAGGGAGGGTGGAGGGAATCAGCCCCAGCATTTT
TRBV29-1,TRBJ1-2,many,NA,CSVDRQDDVHYGYTF,TGCAGCGTTGATAGGCAGGACGATGTTCACTATGGCTACACCTTC
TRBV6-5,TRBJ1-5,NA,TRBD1,CASSTPGQGVPNQPQHF,TGTGCCAGCAGCACGCCGGGACAGGGGGTACCCAATCAGCCCCAGCATTTT
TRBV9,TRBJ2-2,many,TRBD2,CASSHPAGANTGELFF,TGTGCCAGCAGCCACCCAGCGGGGGCGAACACCGGGGAGCTGTTTTTT
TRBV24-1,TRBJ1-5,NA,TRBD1,CATRTTGDRKPQHF,TGTGCCACCAGGACGACAGGGGATCGGAAGCCCCAGCATTTT
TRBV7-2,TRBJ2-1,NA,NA,CASSLASVFAYNEQFF,TGTGCCAGCAGCTTAGCGTCGGTCTTTGCATACAATGAGCAGTTCTTC
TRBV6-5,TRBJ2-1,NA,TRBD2,CASSYGTSKAEFF,TGTGCCAGCAGTTACGGGACTAGCAAGGCGGAGTTCTTC
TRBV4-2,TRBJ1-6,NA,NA,CASSRNRIGLYNSPLHF,TGTGCCAGCAGCCGAAACAGGATAGGGCTCTATAATTCACCCCTCCACTTT
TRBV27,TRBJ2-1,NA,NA,CASTRLNYTEQFF,TGTGCCAGCACCCGGTTAAACTACACTGAGCAGTTCTTC
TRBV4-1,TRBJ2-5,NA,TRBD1,CASSQVQGAQETQYF,TGCGCCAGCAGCCAAGTCCAGGGGGCACAGGAGACCCAGTACTTC
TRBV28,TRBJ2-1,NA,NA,CASSVMGLLSGNEQFF,TGTGCCAGCAGTGTCATGGGACTCCTCTCGGGCAATGAGCAGTTCTTC
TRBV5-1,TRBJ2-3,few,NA,CASTLEKLTDTQYF,TGCGCCAGCACCCTAGAGAAACTCACAGATACGCAGTATTTT
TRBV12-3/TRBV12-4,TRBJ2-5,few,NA,CASSPAGGPYETQYF,TGTGCCAGCAGTCCCGCCGGGGGGCCGTATGAGACCCAGTACTTC
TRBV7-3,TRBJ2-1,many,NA,CASSSGYNEQFF,TGTGCCAGCAGTTCAGGGTACAATGAGCAGTTCTTC
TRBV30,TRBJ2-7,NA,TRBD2,CAWAGTRGEQYF,TGTGCCTGGGCCGGGACTAGAGGCGAGCAGTACTTC
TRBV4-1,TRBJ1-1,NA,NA,CASSQDLGMNTEAFF,TGCGCCAGCAGCCAAGATCTGGGAATGAACACTGAAGCTTTCTTT
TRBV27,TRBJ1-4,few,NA,CASSHPNEKLFF,TGTGCCAGCAGTCATCCTAATGAAAAACTGTTTTTT
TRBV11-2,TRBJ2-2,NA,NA,CASSLDSRRVLLTPHGELFF,TGTGCCAGCAGCTTAGATTCGAGAAGGGTCCTTCTAACCCCCCACGGGGAGCTGTTTTTT
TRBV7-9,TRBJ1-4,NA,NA,CASSLRGKLFF,TGTGCCAGCAGCTTACGAGGAAAACTGTTTTTT
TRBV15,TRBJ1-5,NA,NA,CATSRPPGNQPQHF,TGTGCCACCAGCAGACCCCCGGGGAATCAGCCCCAGCATTTT
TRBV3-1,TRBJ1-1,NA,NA,CASSPRTYTEAFF,TGTGCCAGCAGCCCTAGGACCTACACTGAAGCTTTCTTT
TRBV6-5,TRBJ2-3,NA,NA,CASSYSEYAGATDTQYF,TGTGCCAGCAGTTACTCGGAGTACGCAGGGGCAACAGATACGCAGTATTTT
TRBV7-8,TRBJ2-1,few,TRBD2,CASSLGTSEQFF,TGTGCCAGCAGCTTAGGGACTAGCGAACAGTTCTTC
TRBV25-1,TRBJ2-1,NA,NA,CASKGGGGYEQFF,TGTGCCAGCAAAGGCGGAGGGGGCTATGAGCAGTTCTTC
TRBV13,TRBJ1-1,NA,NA,CASSSIGSNTEAFF,TGTGCCAGCAGCTCGATCGGTTCGAACACTGAAGCTTTCTTT
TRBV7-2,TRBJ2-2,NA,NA,CASSLRGANTGELFF,TGTGCCAGCAGCTTACGAGGGGCAAACACCGGGGAGCTGTTTTTT
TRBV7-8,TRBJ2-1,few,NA,CASSLSSAQEQFF,TGTGCCAGCAGCCTGTCAAGCGCCCAGGAGCAGTTCTTC
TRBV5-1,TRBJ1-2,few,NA,CASSLPDNYGYTF,TGCGCCAGCAGCTTACCCGACAACTATGGCTACACCTTC
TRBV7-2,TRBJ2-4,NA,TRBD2,CASSLWRGGRENIQYF,TGTGCCAGCAGCTTATGGCGGGGGGGCCGGGAAAACATTCAGTACTTC
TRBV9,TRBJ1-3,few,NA,CASSGYGNTIYF,TGTGCCAGCAGTGGGTACGGAAACACCATATATTTT
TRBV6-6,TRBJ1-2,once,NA,CASSTLDGYTF,TGTGCCAGCAGTACTCTGGACGGCTACACCTTC
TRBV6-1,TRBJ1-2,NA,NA,CASSEARVGGYTF,TGTGCCAGCAGTGAAGCAAGGGTGGGTGGCTACACCTTC
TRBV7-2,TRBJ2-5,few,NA,CASSSPPKETQYF,TGTGCCAGCAGCTCCCCCCCTAAAGAGACCCAGTACTTC
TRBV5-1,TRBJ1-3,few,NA,CASSSDSGNTIYF,TGCGCCAGCAGCTCGGACTCTGGAAACACCATATATTTT
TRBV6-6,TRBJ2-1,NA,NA,CASSGDREQFF,TGTGCCAGCAGTGGCGACAGAGAGCAGTTCTTC